The entry below gives a single T cell receptor beta chain sequence along with its context. The antigen this receptor binds is unknown. Base quality data are lacking; no much larger clone is found one base away. From the cysteine up to the phenylalanine, the CDR3 has a length of 15 residues. Here the CDR3 DNA is all that survives: 45 bases in frame from base 1. Compared with germline, V lacks 4 bases and J lacks 1 base; bases without a gene match: 2. The germline V gene (reference sequence) specifies SGHKS as CDR1 and YYEKEE as CDR2. This sample is drawn from a study of blood T cell repertoires in COVID-19 (dated by TCRdb to the early 2020s). For context, the study as a whole: Samples covering the acute and convalescent phases of COVID-19 were provided by collaborators in the United States, Italy and Spain. Where available, HLA class I and class II types were taken from metadata supplied by the sample provider and were not determined by assay-based typing. The samples were drawn from two sources: the first 160 participants of the ongoing ImmuneRACE study, and 950 to 1,500 subjects contributed by 6 global collaborators. The material from the prospective study consisted of cDNA or gDNA derived from T cells, B-cell-depleted T cells, or PBMCs. Deeply sampled blood TCRbeta repertoires from subjects exposed to, actively infected with, or recovered from COVID-19 were included in the dataset. Nearly every sample came with metadata listing a de-identified subject ID, COVID-19 status, age in years and sex. A freely available public database, intended as a resource for researchers studying the immune response to SARS-CoV-2, is where the repertoires were released.

Study-wide conclusions, independent of this receptor: How much clinical and demographic metadata was included differed by source and by participant, and the metadata was provided uncurated.

The collaborating institutions used their own protocols to collect whole blood in K2EDTA tubes. For TCRbeta analysis, collaborator samples were shipped as frozen whole blood, as isolated PBMCs, or as DNA extracted from either sample type. TCRbeta CDR3 regions were amplified from genomic DNA by means of the immunoSEQ Assay, a bias-controlled multiplex PCR. Turning to the authors' computational methods: Nucleated cell counts per sample were estimated from amplification of reference gene primers within the assay. To quantify the absolute abundance of each unique TCRbeta CDR3 rearrangement, sequence reads were collapsed and filtered. For each sample, productive Simpson clonality was calculated by taking the square root of Simpson's diversity index across productive rearrangements. This immuneACCESS table, as held by TCRdb, lists in-frame sequences with V and J called but not all clones. Of the missing ones, under half trace to an unresolved V gene in checked studies; the others have no known cause. Clone size and the V and J calls come from that table; the DNA yielded D and trimming. In this sample the table shows approximately 210,000 clones, 88% of which occur a single time. Clones ranked in the top ten supply 1.5% of the sample.

The sample taken for sequencing was peripheral blood. Recombination linked TRBV5-5 to TRBJ2-1, and TRBD1 aligns with 10 junction nucleotides. The source is a man between 18 and 29 years old with active or convalescent COVID-19. The DNA is as follows: TGTGCCAGCAGCGTGGGACAGGGGTCCTACAATGAGCAGTTCTTC. Its translation reads: CASSVGQGSYNEQFF.